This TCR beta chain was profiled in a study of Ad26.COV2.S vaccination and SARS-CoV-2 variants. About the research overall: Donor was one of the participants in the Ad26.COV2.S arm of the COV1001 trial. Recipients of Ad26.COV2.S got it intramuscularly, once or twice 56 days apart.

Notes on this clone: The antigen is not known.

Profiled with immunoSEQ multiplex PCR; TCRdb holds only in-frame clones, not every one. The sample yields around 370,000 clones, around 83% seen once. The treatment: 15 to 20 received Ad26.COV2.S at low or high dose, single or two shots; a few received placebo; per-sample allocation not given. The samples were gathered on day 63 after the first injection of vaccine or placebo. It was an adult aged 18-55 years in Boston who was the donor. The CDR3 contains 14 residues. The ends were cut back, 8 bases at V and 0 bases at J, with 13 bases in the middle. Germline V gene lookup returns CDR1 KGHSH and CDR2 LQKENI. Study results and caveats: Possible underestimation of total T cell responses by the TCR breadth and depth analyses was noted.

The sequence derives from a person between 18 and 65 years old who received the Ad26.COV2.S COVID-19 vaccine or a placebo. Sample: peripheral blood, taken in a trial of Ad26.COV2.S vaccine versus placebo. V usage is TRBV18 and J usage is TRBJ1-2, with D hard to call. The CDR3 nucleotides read TGTGCCAGCCGCGCGGACGGATCTAACTATGGCTACACCTTC. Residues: CASRADGSNYGYTF. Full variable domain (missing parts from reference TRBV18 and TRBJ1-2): NAGVMQNPRHLVRRRGQEARLRCSPMKGHSHVYWYRQLPEEGLKFMVYLQKENIIDESGMPKERFSAEFPKEGPSILRIQQVVRGDSAAYFCASRADGSNYGYTFGSGTRLTVV.